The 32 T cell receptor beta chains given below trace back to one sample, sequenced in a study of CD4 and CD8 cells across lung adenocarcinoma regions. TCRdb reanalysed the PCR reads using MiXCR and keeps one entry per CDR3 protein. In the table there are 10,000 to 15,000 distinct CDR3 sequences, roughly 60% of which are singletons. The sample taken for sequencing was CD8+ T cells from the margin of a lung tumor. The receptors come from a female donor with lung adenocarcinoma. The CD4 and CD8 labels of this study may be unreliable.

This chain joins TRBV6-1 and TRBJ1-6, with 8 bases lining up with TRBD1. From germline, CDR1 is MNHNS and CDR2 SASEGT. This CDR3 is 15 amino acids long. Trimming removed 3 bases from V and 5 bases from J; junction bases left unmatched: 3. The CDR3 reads CASSETTGDNSPLHF. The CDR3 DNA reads TGTGCCAGCAGTGAGACGACAGGGGATAATTCACCCCTCCACTTT.

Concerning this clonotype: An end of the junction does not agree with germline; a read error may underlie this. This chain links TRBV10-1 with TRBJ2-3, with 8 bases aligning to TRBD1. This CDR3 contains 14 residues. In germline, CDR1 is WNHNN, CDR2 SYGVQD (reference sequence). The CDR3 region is CGSRGLSATNTQYF. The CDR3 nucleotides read TGCGGCAGCAGGGGGCTGAGTGCCACAAATACTCAGTACTTT.

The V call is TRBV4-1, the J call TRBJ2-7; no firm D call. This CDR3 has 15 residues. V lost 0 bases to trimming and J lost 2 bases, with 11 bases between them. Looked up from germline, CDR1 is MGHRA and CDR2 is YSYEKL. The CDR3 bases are TGCGCCAGCAGCCAAGATTGGCCAGGCCCCTACGAGCAGTACTTC. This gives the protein CASSQDWPGPYEQYF.

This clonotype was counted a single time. The CDR3 DNA sequence: TGTGCCAGCAGTCAACAGGGTCTCTCCTATGGCTACACCTTC. Protein sequence: CASSQQGLSYGYTF. The chain joins TRBV6-1 to TRBJ1-2; a possible D gene is TRBD1 (6 bases). From germline, CDR1 is MNHNS and CDR2 SASEGT. The CDR3 has 14 residues. V was trimmed by 5 bases and J by 4 bases, leaving 14 bases between them.

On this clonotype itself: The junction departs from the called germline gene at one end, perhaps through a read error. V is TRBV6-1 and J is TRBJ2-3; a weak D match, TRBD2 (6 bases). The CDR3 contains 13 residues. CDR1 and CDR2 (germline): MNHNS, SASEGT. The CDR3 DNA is TGCGCCAGCGGGTTGTGCACGAAAAATACGCAGTATTTT. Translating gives CASGLCTKNTQYF.

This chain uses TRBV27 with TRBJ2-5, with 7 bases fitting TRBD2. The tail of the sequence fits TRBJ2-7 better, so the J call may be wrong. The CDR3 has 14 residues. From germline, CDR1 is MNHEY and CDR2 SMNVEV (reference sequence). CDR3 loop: CASSLAGDPYEQYF. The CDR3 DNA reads TGTGCCAGCAGTTTGGCGGGGGACCCCTACGAGCAGTACTTC.

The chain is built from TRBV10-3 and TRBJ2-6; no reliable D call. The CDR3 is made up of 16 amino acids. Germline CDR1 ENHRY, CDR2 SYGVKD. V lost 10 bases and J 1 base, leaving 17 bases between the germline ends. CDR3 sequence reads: CASQDNSLSGANVLTF. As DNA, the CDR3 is TGTGCCAGTCAGGATAACTCCCTTTCTGGGGCCAACGTCCTGACTTTC.

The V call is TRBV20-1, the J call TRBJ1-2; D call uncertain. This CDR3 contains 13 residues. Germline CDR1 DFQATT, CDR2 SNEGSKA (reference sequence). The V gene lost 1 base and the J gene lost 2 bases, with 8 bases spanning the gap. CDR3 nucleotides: TGCAGTGCTAGAGTGGGCCGAAACTATGGCTACACCTTC. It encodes CSARVGRNYGYTF.

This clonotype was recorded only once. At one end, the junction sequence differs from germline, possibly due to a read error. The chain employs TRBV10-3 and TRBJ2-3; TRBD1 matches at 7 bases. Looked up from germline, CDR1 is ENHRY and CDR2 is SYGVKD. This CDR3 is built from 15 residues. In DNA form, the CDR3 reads TGTGCCGTGGGGCAGGGGGTCTGTGATCAAGATACGCAGTACTTT. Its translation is CAVGQGVCDQDTQYF.

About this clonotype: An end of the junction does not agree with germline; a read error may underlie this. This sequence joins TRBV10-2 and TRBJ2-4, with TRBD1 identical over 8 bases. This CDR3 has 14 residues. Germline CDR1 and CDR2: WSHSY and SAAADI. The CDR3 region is CGSRGRRDTDTQYF. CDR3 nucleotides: TGCGGCAGCAGGGGGCGGAGGGACACAGACACGCAGTACTTC.

The CDR3 loop reads CASSKDQNTEAFF. The CDR3 bases are TGTGCCAGCAGCAAGGACCAGAACACTGAAGCTTTCTTT. The rearrangement joins TRBV7-6 to TRBJ1-1, with no clear D. CDR1 is SGHVS and CDR2 is FNYEAQ in the germline V gene. The CDR3 has 13 residues. The ends were cut back, 5 bases at V and 1 base at J, with 8 bases in the middle.

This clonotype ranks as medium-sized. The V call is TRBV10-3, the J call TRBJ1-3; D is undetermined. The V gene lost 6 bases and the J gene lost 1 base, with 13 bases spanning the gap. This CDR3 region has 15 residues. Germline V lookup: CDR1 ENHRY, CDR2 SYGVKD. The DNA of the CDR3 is TGTGCCATCAGCGCCGCCTCAGTATCTGGAAACACCATATATTTT. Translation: CAISAASVSGNTIYF.

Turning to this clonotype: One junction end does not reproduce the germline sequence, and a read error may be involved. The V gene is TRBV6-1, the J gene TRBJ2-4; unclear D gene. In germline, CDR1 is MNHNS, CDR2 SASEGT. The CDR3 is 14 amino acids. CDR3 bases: TGTGGCAGCTCGGCGCTGAGAGCCAAAAATACTCAGTATTTC. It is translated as CGSSALRAKNTQYF.

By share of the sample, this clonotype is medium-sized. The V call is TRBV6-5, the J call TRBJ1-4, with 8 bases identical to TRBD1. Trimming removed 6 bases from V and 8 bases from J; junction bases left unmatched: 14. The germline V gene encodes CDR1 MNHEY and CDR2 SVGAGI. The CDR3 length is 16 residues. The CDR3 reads CASRNPRGRKGEKLFF. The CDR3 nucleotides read TGTGCCAGCAGAAACCCCAGGGGGCGAAAGGGCGAAAAACTGTTTTTT.

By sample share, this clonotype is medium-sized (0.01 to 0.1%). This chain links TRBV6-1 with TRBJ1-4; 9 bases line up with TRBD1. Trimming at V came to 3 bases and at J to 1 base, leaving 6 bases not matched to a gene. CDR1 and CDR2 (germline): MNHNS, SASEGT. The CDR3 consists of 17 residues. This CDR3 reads CASSDPGQGRTNEKLFF. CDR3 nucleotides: TGTGCCAGCAGTGACCCCGGACAGGGGAGAACTAATGAAAAACTGTTTTTT.

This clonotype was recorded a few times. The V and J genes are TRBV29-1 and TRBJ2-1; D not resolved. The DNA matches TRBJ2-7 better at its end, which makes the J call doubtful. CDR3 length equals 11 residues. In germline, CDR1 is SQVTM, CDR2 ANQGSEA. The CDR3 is CSVEGSYEQYF. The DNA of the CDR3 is TGCAGCGTTGAAGGCTCCTACGAGCAGTACTTC.

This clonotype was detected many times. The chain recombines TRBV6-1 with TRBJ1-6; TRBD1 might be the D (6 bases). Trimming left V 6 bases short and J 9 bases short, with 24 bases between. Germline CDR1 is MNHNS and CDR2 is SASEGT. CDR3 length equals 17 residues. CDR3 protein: CASRGWGVSGGGSPLHF. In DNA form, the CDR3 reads TGTGCCAGCAGGGGGTGGGGCGTCTCCGGAGGGGGTTCACCCCTCCACTTT.

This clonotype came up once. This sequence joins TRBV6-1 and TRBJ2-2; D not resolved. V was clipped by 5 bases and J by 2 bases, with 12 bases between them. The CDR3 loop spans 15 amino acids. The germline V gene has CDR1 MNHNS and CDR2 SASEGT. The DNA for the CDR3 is TGTGCCAGCAGTAGCGCTAGAATAAACACCGGGGAGCTGTTTTTT. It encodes CASSSARINTGELFF.

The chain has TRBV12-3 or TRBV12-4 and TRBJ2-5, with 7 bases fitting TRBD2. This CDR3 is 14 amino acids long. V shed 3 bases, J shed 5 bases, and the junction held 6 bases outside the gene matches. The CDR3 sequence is CASSFEGGQETQYF. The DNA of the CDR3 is TGTGCCAGCAGTTTTGAGGGAGGGCAGGAGACCCAGTACTTC.

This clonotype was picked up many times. CDR3 coding DNA: TGTGCCAGCAGCCAAGATCCGGGGTCAGGGGGAGAGTCTGGCTACACCTTC. Its translation: CASSQDPGSGGESGYTF. The V gene is TRBV3-1, the J gene TRBJ1-2, with 7 bases aligning to TRBD1. The V segment lost 0 bases and the J segment 7 bases; nucleotides outside the gene matches: 14. This CDR3 comprises 17 residues. The germline V gene encodes CDR1 LGHDT and CDR2 YNNKEL (reference sequence).

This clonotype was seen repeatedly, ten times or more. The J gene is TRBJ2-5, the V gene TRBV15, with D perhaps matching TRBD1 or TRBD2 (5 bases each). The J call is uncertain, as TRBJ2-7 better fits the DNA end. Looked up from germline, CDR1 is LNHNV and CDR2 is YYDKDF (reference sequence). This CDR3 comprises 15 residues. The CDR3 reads CATSRDPRGVNEQYF. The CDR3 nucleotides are TGTGCCACCAGCAGAGATCCGAGGGGCGTTAACGAGCAGTACTTC.

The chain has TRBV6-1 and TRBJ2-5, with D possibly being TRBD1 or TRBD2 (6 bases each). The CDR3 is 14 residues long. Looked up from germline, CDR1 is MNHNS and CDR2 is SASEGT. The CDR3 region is CAGLGGGAQETQYF. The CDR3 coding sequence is TGTGCGGGGCTCGGGGGCGGTGCCCAAGAGACCCAGTACTTC.

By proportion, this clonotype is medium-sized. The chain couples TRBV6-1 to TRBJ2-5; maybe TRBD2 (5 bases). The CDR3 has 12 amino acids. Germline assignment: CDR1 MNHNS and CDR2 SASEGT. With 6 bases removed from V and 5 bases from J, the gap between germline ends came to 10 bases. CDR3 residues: CASRKRGETQYF. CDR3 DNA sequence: TGTGCCAGCAGAAAAAGAGGGGAGACCCAGTACTTC.

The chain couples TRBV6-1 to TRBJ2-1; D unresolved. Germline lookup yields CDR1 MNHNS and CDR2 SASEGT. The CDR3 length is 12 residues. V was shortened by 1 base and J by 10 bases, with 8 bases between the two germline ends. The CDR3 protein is CASSEGVGEQFF. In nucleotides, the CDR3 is TGTGCCAGCAGTGAAGGGGTGGGGGAGCAGTTCTTC.

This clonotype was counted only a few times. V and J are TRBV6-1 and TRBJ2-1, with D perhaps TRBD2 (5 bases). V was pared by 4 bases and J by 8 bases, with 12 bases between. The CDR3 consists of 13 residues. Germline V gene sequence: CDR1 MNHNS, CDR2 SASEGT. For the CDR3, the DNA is TGTGCCAGCAGTGGGGCTAGCCCGTATGAGCAGTTCTTC. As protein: CASSGASPYEQFF.

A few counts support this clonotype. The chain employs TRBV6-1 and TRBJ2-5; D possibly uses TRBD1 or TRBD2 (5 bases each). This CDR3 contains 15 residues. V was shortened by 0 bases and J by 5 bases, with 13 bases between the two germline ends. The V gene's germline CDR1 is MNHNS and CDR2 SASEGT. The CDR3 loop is CASSEANPGPETQYF. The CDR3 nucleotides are TGTGCCAGCAGTGAAGCGAACCCGGGGCCTGAGACCCAGTACTTC.

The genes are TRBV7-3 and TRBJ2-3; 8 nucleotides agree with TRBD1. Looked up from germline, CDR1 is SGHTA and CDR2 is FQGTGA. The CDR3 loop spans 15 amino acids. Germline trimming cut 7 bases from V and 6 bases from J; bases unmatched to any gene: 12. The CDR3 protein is CASTDPGTGDDTQYF. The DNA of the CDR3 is TGTGCCAGCACCGACCCCGGGACAGGTGACGATACGCAGTATTTT.

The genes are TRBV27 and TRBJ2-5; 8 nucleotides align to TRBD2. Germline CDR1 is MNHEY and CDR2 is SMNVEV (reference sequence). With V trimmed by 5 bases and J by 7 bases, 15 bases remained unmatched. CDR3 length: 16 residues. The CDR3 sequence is CASSPLGSGSGGTQYF. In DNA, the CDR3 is TGTGCCAGCAGTCCCCTGGGGAGCGGGAGTGGTGGGACCCAGTACTTC.

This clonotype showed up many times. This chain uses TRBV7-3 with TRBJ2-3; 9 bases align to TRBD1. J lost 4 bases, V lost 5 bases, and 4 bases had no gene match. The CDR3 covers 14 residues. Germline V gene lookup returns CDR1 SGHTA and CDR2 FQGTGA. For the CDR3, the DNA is TGTGCCAGCAGCGGGACAGGGCCGGCAGATACGCAGTATTTT. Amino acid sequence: CASSGTGPADTQYF.

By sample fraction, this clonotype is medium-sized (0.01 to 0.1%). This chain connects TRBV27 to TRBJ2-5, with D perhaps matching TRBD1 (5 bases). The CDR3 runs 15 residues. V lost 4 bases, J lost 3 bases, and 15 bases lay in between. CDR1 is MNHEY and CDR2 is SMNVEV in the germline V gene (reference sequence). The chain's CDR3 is CASSSIQDSKETQYF. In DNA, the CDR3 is TGTGCCAGCAGTTCCATACAAGACAGTAAAGAGACCCAGTACTTC.

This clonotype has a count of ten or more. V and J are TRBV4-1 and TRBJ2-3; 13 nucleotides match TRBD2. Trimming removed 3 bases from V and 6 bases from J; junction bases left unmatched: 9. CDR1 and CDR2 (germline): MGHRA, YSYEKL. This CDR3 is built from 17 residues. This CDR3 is CASSQGLLAGGPDTQYF. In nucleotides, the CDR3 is TGCGCCAGCAGCCAGGGACTACTAGCGGGGGGGCCGGATACGCAGTATTTT.

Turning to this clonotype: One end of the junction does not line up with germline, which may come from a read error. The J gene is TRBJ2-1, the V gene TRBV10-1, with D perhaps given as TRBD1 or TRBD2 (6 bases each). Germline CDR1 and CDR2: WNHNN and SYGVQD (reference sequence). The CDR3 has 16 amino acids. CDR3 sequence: CASGGNGGGATDTQYF. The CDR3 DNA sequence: TGCGCCAGCGGGGGTAACGGGGGCGGGGCCACAGATACGCAGTATTTC.